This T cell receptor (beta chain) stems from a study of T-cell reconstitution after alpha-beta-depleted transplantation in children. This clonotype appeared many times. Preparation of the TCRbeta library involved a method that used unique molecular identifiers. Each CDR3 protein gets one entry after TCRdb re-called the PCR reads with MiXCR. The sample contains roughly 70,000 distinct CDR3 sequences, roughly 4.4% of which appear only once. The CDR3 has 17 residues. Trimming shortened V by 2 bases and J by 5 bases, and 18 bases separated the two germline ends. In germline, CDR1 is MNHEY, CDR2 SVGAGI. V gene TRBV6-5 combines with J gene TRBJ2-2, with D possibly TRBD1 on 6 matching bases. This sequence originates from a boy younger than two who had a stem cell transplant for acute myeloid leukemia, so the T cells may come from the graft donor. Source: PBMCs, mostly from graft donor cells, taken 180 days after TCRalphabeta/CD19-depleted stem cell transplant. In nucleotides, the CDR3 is TGTGCCAGCAGTTACGGCCTGGGGGCAGGGCGAACCGGGGAGCTGTTTTTT. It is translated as CASSYGLGAGRTGELFF.